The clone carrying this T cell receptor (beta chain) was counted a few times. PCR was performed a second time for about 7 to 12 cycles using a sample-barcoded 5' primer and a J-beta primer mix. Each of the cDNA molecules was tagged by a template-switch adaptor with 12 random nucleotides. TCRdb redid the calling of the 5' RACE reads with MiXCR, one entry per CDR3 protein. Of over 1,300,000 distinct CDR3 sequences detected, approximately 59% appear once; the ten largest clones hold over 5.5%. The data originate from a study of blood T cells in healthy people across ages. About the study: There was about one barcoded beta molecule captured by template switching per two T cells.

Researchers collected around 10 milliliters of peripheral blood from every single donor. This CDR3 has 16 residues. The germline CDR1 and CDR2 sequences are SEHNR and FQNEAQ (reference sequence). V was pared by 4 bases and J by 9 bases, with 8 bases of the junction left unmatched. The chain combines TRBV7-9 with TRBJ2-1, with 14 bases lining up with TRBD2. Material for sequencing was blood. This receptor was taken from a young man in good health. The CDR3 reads CASSYTIGLAGGEQFF. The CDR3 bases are TGTGCCAGCAGCTATACCATCGGACTAGCGGGAGGTGAGCAGTTCTTC.